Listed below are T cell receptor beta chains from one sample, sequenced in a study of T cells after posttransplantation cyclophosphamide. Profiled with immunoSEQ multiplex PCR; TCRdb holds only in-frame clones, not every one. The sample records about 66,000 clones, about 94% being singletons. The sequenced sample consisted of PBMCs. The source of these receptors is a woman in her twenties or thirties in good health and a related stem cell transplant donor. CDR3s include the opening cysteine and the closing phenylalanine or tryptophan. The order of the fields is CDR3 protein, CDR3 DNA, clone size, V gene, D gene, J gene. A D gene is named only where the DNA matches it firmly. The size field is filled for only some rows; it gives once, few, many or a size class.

CASSSGGPAGELFF TGTGCCAGCAGCTCAGGGGGCCCAGCCGGGGAGCTGTTTTTT once TRBV7-9 TRBD1 TRBJ2-2
CASSQEHTEAFF TGTGCCAGCAGCCAAGAACACACTGAAGCTTTCTTT . TRBV14 . TRBJ1-1
CASSLGTSGGLHQETQYF TGTGCCAGCAGCTTGGGGACTAGCGGGGGGCTTCACCAAGAGACCCAGTACTTC . TRBV5-8 TRBD2 TRBJ2-5
CASSPRDSGNIQYF TGTGCCAGCTCACCACGGGACAGTGGAAACATTCAGTACTTC once TRBV18 TRBD1 TRBJ2-4
CASSSRTHSNTEAFF TGTGCCAGCAGCTCCCGGACCCATTCGAACACTGAAGCTTTCTTT . TRBV7-9 . TRBJ1-1
CASSLYRENTGELFF TGCGCCAGCAGCTTGTACAGGGAGAACACCGGGGAGCTGTTTTTT . TRBV5-1 . TRBJ2-2
CASSLAVYQPQHF TGTGCCAGCAGTTTGGCAGTTTATCAGCCCCAGCATTTT . TRBV28 . TRBJ1-5
CASSLALPGILYGYTF TGCGCCAGCAGCTTGGCCCTTCCGGGGATCCTCTATGGCTACACCTTC . TRBV5-1 . TRBJ1-2
CASSRTGPNTGELFF TGTGCCAGCAGTCGGACAGGGCCGAACACCGGGGAGCTGTTTTTT medium-sized TRBV11-3 TRBD1 TRBJ2-2
CASSQAPSGGVDEQFF TGCGCCAGCAGCCAAGCCCCTAGCGGGGGGGTAGATGAGCAGTTCTTC . TRBV4-3 TRBD2 TRBJ2-1
CASRTGQGTYEQYF TGTGCCAGCAGGACGGGGCAAGGAACCTACGAGCAGTACTTC . TRBV7-3 . TRBJ2-7
CASSLPGQGTYGYTF TGTGCCAGCAGCTTACCGGGACAGGGCACCTATGGCTACACCTTC . TRBV7-9 TRBD1 TRBJ1-2
CASSLDRGVDNEQFF TGTGCCAGTAGCCTGGACAGGGGAGTGGACAATGAGCAGTTCTTC . TRBV19 TRBD1 TRBJ2-1
CATSSPRSYEQYF TGTGCCACCAGCAGCCCCAGGTCCTACGAGCAGTACTTC . TRBV15 . TRBJ2-7
CASSQGTGELFF TGTGCCAGCAGCCAGGGGACCGGGGAGCTGTTTTTT . TRBV6-5 . TRBJ2-2
CASRENGNTEAFF TGTGCCAGCAGAGAAAACGGGAACACTGAAGCTTTCTTT . TRBV2 . TRBJ1-1
CATSTIGPSYEQYF TGTGCCACCAGCACTATCGGCCCCTCCTACGAGCAGTACTTC . TRBV15 . TRBJ2-7
CASSQTSIVPDTQYF TGTGCCAGCAGCCAGACCAGCATCGTTCCAGATACGCAGTATTTT . TRBV11-2 . TRBJ2-3
CASSVAIIQETQYF TGTGCCAGCAGCGTAGCAATTATCCAAGAGACCCAGTACTTC . TRBV7-9 . TRBJ2-5
CASSVSGQGIVGNTIYF TGTGCCAGCAGCGTCTCAGGACAGGGGATCGTGGGAAACACCATATATTTT . TRBV11-2 TRBD1 TRBJ1-3
CASSTGQGAYEQYF TGTGCCAGCAGCACCGGACAGGGGGCCTACGAGCAGTACTTC . TRBV9 TRBD1 TRBJ2-7
CSVEGGQGSYEQYF TGCAGCGTTGAGGGGGGCCAGGGGTCCTACGAGCAGTACTTC . TRBV29-1 . TRBJ2-7
CASSSNQGLSYNSPLHF TGTGCCAGTAGTTCAAACCAGGGATTGTCCTATAATTCACCCCTCCACTTT once TRBV19 . TRBJ1-6
CASSLLGNTIYF TGTGCCAGCAGTTTACTCGGAAACACCATATATTTT few TRBV28 . TRBJ1-3
CASSRSGTGDGYTF TGTGCCAGCTCAAGATCCGGGACAGGTGACGGCTACACCTTC few TRBV18 TRBD1 TRBJ1-2
CAWSDQETQYF TGTGCCTGGAGTGACCAAGAGACCCAGTACTTC . TRBV30 . TRBJ2-5
CASSESGTGSERYTF TGTGCCAGCAGTGAATCCGGGACAGGTAGCGAGCGCTACACCTTC . TRBV28 TRBD1 TRBJ1-2
CASSPGRNNQPQHF TGTGCCAGCAGCCCGGGACGGAACAATCAGCCCCAGCATTTT . TRBV27 . TRBJ1-5
CASRYGGAGELFF TGTGCCAGCAGATATGGGGGGGCCGGGGAGCTGTTTTTT . TRBV27 TRBD2 TRBJ2-2
CSVEVGQGGPQYF TGCAGCGTTGAAGTAGGGCAGGGCGGACCCCAGTACTTC . TRBV29-1 . TRBJ2-5
CASSLRRQNTEAFF TGCGCCAGCAGCTTGCGACGGCAGAACACTGAAGCTTTCTTT once TRBV5-1 . TRBJ1-1
CASSDVGGKSGNTIYF TGTGCCAGCAGTGACGTCGGGGGTAAATCTGGAAACACCATATATTTT . TRBV25-1 . TRBJ1-3
CATSRDPSRGGGEQYF TGTGCCACCAGCAGAGATCCATCAAGAGGGGGCGGCGAGCAGTACTTC . TRBV15 TRBD1 TRBJ2-7
CASSLVPSGVETQYF TGTGCCAGCAGCTTGGTGCCTAGCGGGGTGGAGACCCAGTACTTC . TRBV5-4 TRBD2 TRBJ2-5
CASSLGQGEVKQYF TGTGCCAGTAGTCTTGGACAGGGGGAAGTCAAGCAGTACTTC . TRBV19 TRBD1 TRBJ2-7
CASSQEGSARSYEQYF TGCGCCAGCAGCCAAGAAGGGTCAGCGAGATCCTACGAGCAGTACTTC . TRBV4-1 . TRBJ2-7
CASSEARDRPYTF TGTGCCAGCAGTGAAGCGAGAGACAGACCCTACACCTTC . TRBV2 . TRBJ1-2
CASKTGSSYEQYF TGTGCCAGCAAGACGGGTAGCTCCTACGAGCAGTACTTC . TRBV6-1 . TRBJ2-7
CASSLMGGDTEAFF TGTGCCAGCAGCTTGATGGGGGGCGACACTGAAGCTTTCTTT . TRBV5-5 . TRBJ1-1
CASSPDARGQETQYF TGTGCCAGCTCACCCGACGCGAGGGGCCAAGAGACCCAGTACTTC . TRBV18 . TRBJ2-5
CASSYRQEARYEQYF TGTGCCAGCAGTTACAGGCAGGAGGCCCGTTACGAGCAGTACTTC . TRBV6-6 . TRBJ2-7
CASSFSLNEQYF TGTGCCAGCAGCTTTAGTTTAAACGAGCAGTACTTC . TRBV5-4 . TRBJ2-7
CASRGQAYTEAFF TGTGCCAGCAGAGGACAGGCCTACACTGAAGCTTTCTTT . TRBV6-1 TRBD1 TRBJ1-1
CASSPLSGTDTQYF TGTGCCAGCAGCCCCCTTAGCGGTACAGATACGCAGTATTTT once TRBV7-3 . TRBJ2-3
CASSLGRGVNQPQHF TGTGCCAGCAGCTTAGGCAGGGGGGTTAATCAGCCCCAGCATTTT . TRBV7-2 TRBD1 TRBJ1-5
CASSTSGNQETQYF TGCGCCAGCAGCACAAGCGGCAACCAAGAGACCCAGTACTTC . TRBV5-1 . TRBJ2-5
CASSPISSYEQYF TGTGCCAGCAGCCCAATCAGCTCCTACGAGCAGTACTTC . TRBV13 . TRBJ2-7
CASSAISLRTAPGTEAFF TGTGCCAGCAGCGCAATTAGCCTTAGGACAGCCCCTGGCACTGAAGCTTTCTTT . TRBV7-9 . TRBJ1-1
CASSDAGTAYGYTF TGTGCCAGCAGTGATGCGGGAACCGCTTATGGCTACACCTTC . TRBV6-1 . TRBJ1-2
CASRTGEVTGELFF TGTGCCAGCAGGACCGGAGAGGTCACCGGGGAGCTGTTTTTT . TRBV6-5 . TRBJ2-2